This T cell receptor beta chain emerged from a study of T cell responses to AZD1222 COVID-19 vaccine. Here immunoSEQ multiplex PCR was the method, and the copy in TCRdb shows in-frame clones only, minus some. The data show some 120,000 clones, roughly 84% seen once. Germline lookup yields CDR1 SGHAT and CDR2 FQNNGV. With 1 base removed from V and 4 bases from J, the gap between germline ends came to 10 bases. The CDR3 runs to 14 residues. The chain uses TRBV11-2 and TRBJ1-1; possible D gene TRBD1, 6 bases. The sequencing used peripheral blood, collected on day 0 of AZD1222 vaccination. The sequence came from an adult in good health. In DNA, the CDR3 is TGTGCCAGCAGCTTAGTACAGGGTGGCACTGAAGCTTTCTTT. This codes for CASSLVQGGTEAFF.